This T cell receptor (beta chain) was found in a study of cytomegalovirus exposure and HLA in healthy donors (TCRdb year 2017). Study-wide context: According to a later analysis, one platform produced both the approximately 110 validation repertoires and the 670 or so repertoires of the first cohort. The aim of the study was to test whether cataloging public T cell receptors could identify signatures of past pathogen exposure. In addition to the first cohort of approximately 650 subjects, a separate validation cohort of approximately 110 different subjects was used. To predict cytomegalovirus infection status, the study combined high-throughput TCR immunosequencing, statistical association of individual TCRs with disease status, and machine learning.

Separate from the approximately 700-subject first cohort, the validation cohort of 90 to 150 subjects was the group to which the donors belonged. Trimming removed 0 bases from V and 8 bases from J, leaving 13 bases between the germline ends. Counted from cysteine to phenylalanine, this CDR3 has 13 amino acids. Of all the DNA, just the CDR3 is kept, 39 bases in frame from base 1. CDR1 and CDR2 were assigned from the germline V gene (reference sequence) as GTSNPN and SVGIG. Concerning this clone: The target of this receptor is not known. No quality values exist for individual bases; no much larger clone is one base distant.

Library preparation used the immunoSEQ multiplex PCR assay. The paper's data handling went like this. A statistical classification framework was developed to diagnose cytomegalovirus status using the catalog of TCR beta chain sequences. In its TCRdb copy, this immuneACCESS table keeps in-frame sequences only and misses some clones. Where compared with another copy, unresolved V genes explain less than half of these, and the others have no known cause. Clonal size and the V and J genes are those of that table, whereas D and trimming came from the DNA. The sample contains over 250,000 clones, roughly 90% of them found a single time. More than 0.9% of the sample comes from the top ten. Points the paper makes about the study in general: A later analysis lacked HLA typing for the validation cohort, so it scored co-occurrence in that cohort across all 120 repertoires. In a later analysis, TCRs clustered in the first cohort were found to also tend to co-occur in the 100 to 150 validation repertoires, with approximately 94% of cluster scores above 0. In vitro tests confirmed that a few of the cytomegalovirus-associated TCR beta chains recognize cytomegalovirus antigens. Cytomegalovirus status was reported to be diagnosed by the classifier with high specificity and sensitivity in both the original and validation cohorts. According to the authors, the approach could potentially be generalized to other disease states and immunological phenotypes. A total of about 150 TCR beta chains were listed by the study as associated with cytomegalovirus. Most TCR sequences were observed very rarely across donors, whereas some public TCRs were present in many individuals.

The sequence is built from TRBV30 and TRBJ1-2; perhaps TRBD1 is the D gene, with 5 bases matching. Material for sequencing was PBMCs. The receptor's source is a woman aged 30 to 39 in good health and CMV-seropositive. The DNA reads TGTGCCTGGAGTGTACGGGTGAGGGGCGGCTACACCTTC. Its amino acids are CAWSVRVRGGYTF. Beyond the CDR3, the reference TRBV30 and TRBJ1-2 genes provide the residues; the full variable domain reads: SQTIHQWPATLVQPVGSPLSLECTVEGTSNPNLYWYRQAAGRGLQLLFYSVGIGQISSEVPQNLSASRPQDRQFILSSKKLLLSDSGFYLCAWSVRVRGGYTFGSGTRLTVV.